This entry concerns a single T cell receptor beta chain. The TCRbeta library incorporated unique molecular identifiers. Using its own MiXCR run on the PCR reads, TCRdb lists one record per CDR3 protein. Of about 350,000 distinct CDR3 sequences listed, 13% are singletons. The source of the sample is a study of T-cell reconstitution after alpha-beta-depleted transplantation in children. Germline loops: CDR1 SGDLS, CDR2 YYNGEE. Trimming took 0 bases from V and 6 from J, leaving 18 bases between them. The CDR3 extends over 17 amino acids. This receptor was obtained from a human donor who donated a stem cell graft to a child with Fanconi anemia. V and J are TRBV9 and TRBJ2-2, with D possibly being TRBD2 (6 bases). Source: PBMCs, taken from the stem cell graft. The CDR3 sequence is CASSVVHGGIRAGELFF. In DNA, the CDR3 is TGTGCCAGCAGCGTAGTACATGGGGGGATTCGAGCCGGGGAGCTGTTTTTT.